The source of this TCR beta chain is a study of CXCR3-negative and CXCR3-positive naive CD8 T cells. With regard to this clonotype: Its antigen is as yet unknown.

Libraries of TRB cDNA were made by 5' RACE and carried UMIs. TCRdb reprocessed the 5' RACE reads, with one entry per CDR3 protein and no DNA. The sample holds about 98,000 distinct CDR3 sequences. Study-level points and caveats: CXCR3-expressing naive cells carried TRB CDR3s more hydrophobic than those of CXCR3-negative naive cells.

The sequenced sample was naive CXCR3+ CD8+ T cells from blood. Subset denoted: CD45RO-CCR7+CD27+CD95- naive CD8+ T cells expressing CXCR3 (TNR3+). The receptor was isolated from a human donor in good health. Some clones in this sample may be carry-over from other donors' samples.

CDR3 loop: CASSPQVGEETQYF. The V gene is TRBV4-3, the J gene TRBJ2-5; TCRdb selects TRBD1, and the lack of DNA leaves this call unchecked. The CDR3 is 14 amino acids. The germline CDR1 and CDR2 sequences are LGHNA and YSLEER.